The 7 T cell receptor beta chains reported below all come from one sample, sequenced in a study of T cell responses to AZD1222 COVID-19 vaccine. Generated by immunoSEQ multiplex PCR, the TCRdb table keeps only in-frame clones and is missing some. Counted here are 20,000 or so clones, 84% occurring once; the ten biggest clones make up around 15%. This sample comprised peripheral blood, obtained 28 days after the second AZD1222 dose. All receptors come from an adult who received the AZD1222 COVID-19 vaccine.

The chain combines TRBV7-2 with TRBJ2-7, with 13 bases fitting TRBD2. V lost 2 bases, J lost 5 bases, and 6 bases stayed unmatched. The CDR3 has 16 amino acids. The germline V gene encodes CDR1 SGHTA and CDR2 FQGNSA. CDR3 loop: CASSLTGTSGTHEQYF. CDR3 sequence (DNA): TGTGCCAGCAGCTTAACCGGGACTAGCGGGACCCACGAGCAGTACTTC.

The chain employs TRBV7-2 and TRBJ1-2, with a possible D match to TRBD1 (5 bases). The CDR3 consists of 14 residues. CDR1 and CDR2 (germline): SGHTA, FQGNSA. Trimming removed 1 base at V and 6 bases at J, with 12 bases between. The CDR3 DNA is TGTGCCAGCAGCTTAGTTCTGGGGCGTGATGGCTACACCTTC. Amino acids: CASSLVLGRDGYTF.

V and J are TRBV6-2 or TRBV6-3 and TRBJ2-5; possibly TRBD2 for D (5 bases). Germline assignment: CDR1 MNHEY and CDR2 SVGEGT. CDR3 length: 12 amino acids. The germline V and J ends were trimmed by 5 bases and 1 base, with 5 bases remaining between them. DNA of the CDR3: TGTGCCAGCAGTGGGAGCCAAGAGACCCAGTACTTC. Translation gives CASSGSQETQYF.

The V and J genes are TRBV6-1 and TRBJ2-5; 12 bases align to TRBD2. The CDR3 loop spans 16 amino acids. The germline gives CDR1 MNHNS, CDR2 SASEGT. J was trimmed by 5 bases and V by 1 base; bases with no gene match: 5. For the CDR3, the DNA is TGTGCCAGCAGTGAAGTTCTAGCGGGAGGGCGGGAGACCCAGTACTTC. This encodes CASSEVLAGGRETQYF.

This chain links TRBV4-3 with TRBJ1-3; D gene uncertain. Trimming pared 1 base from V and 0 bases from J, leaving 1 base between. Germline lookup yields CDR1 LGHNA and CDR2 YSLEER. The CDR3 runs to 13 residues. The CDR3 DNA reads as TGCGCCAGCAGCCAAGTCTCTGGAAACACCATATATTTT. Protein product: CASSQVSGNTIYF.

The chain couples TRBV28 to TRBJ2-5; no reliable D call. V was trimmed by 3 bases and J by 2 bases, leaving 10 bases between them. Germline CDR1 is MDHEN and CDR2 is SYDVKM. The CDR3 covers 14 residues. The CDR3 DNA reads TGTGCCAGCAGTTTCCAGGCGGTTCAAGAGACCCAGTACTTC. It encodes CASSFQAVQETQYF.

The CDR3 region is CASSLDSGGDNEQFF. DNA of the CDR3: TGCGCCAGCAGCTTGGATAGCGGGGGTGACAATGAGCAGTTCTTC. The V and J genes are TRBV5-1 and TRBJ2-1, with TRBD2 matching 9 bases. V shed 0 bases and J 5 bases; nucleotides not matched to a gene: 3. Per germline, CDR1 SGHRS and CDR2 YFSETQ. The CDR3 loop spans 15 amino acids.